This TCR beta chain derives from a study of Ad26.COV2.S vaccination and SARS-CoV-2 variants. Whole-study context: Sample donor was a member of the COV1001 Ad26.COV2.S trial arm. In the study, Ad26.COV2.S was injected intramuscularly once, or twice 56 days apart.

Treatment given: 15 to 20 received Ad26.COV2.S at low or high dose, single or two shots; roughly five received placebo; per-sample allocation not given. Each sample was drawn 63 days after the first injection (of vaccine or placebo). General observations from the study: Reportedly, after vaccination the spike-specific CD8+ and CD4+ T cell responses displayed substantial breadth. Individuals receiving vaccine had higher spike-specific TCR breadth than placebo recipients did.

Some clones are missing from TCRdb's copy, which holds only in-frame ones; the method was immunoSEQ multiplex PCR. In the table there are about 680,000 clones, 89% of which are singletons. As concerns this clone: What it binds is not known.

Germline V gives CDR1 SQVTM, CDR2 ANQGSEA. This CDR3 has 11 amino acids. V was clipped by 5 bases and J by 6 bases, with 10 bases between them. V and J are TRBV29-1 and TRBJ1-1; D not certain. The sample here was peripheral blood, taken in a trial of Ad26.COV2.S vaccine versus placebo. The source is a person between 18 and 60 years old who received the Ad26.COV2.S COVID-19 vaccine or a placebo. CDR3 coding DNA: TGCAGCGTTCCCGGGAGTCCTGAAGCTTTCTTT. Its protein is CSVPGSPEAFF.